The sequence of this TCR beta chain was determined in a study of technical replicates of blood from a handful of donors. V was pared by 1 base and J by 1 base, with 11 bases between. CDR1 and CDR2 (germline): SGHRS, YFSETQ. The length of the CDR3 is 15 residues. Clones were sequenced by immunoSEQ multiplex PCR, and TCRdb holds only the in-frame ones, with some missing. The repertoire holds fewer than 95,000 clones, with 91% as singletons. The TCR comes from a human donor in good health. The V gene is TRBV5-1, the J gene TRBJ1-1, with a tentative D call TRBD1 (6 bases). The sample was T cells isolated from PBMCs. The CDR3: CASSLSRGSNTEAFF. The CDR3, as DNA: TGCGCCAGCAGCTTGTCCAGGGGCTCGAACACTGAAGCTTTCTTT.